These 14 T cell receptor beta chains were sequenced from one sample in a study of cytomegalovirus exposure and HLA in healthy donors. Only in-frame clones appear in the TCRdb table, and some are missing; sequencing was by immunoSEQ multiplex PCR. In the table there are approximately 81,000 clones, about 92% of which are singletons. The sequenced sample was PBMCs. All receptors come from a young man in good health and CMV-seronegative.

The J gene is TRBJ1-1, the V gene TRBV12-5; possibly TRBD1 for D (5 bases). The germline V gene has CDR1 LGHNT and CDR2 FRNRAP. V dropped 6 bases and J dropped 10 bases, with 12 bases sitting between them. The CDR3 is 11 amino acids. The DNA for the CDR3 is TGTGCTAGTGGCCCCCCCCAGGGAGCTTTCTTT. Protein product: CASGPPQGAFF.

The rearrangement uses TRBV6-1 and TRBJ2-7, with 10 bases fitting TRBD2. Per the germline V gene, CDR1 is MNHNS and CDR2 is SASEGT. The junction had 4 bases not matched to a gene; V was cut back by 4 bases and J by 1 base. CDR3 length: 15 residues. In nucleotides, the CDR3 is TGTGCCAGCAGTGCAAGGACTAGCGGTTCCTACGAGCAGTACTTC. Amino acids: CASSARTSGSYEQYF.

This clone was observed a single time. This chain links TRBV6-1 with TRBJ2-1; TRBD2 agrees at 10 bases. The trim removed 6 bases at V and 2 bases at J, leaving 4 bases unmatched. Germline CDR1 is MNHNS and CDR2 is SASEGT. The CDR3 totals 15 residues. The DNA for the CDR3 is TGTGCCAGCAGCCAAGCGGGGGGGACCTACAATGAGCAGTTCTTC. Translation: CASSQAGGTYNEQFF.

The count of this clone is one. Other nucleotide sequences in the sample specify the same CDR3. The gene calls are TRBV7-9 and TRBJ1-5, with 8 positions matching TRBD1. The V and J ends lost 5 bases and 1 base, in that order; junction bases with no gene match: 1. The length of the CDR3 is 14 residues. The germline gives CDR1 SEHNR, CDR2 FQNEAQ (reference sequence). CDR3 nucleotide sequence: TGTGCCAGCAGCCGGACAGGGAGCAATCAGCCCCAGCATTTT. It encodes CASSRTGSNQPQHF.

This clone was counted a few times. The gene calls are TRBV30 and TRBJ2-7; 9 positions agree with TRBD1. Per the germline V gene, CDR1 is GTSNPN and CDR2 is SVGIG (reference sequence). Trimming at V came to 2 bases and at J to 6 bases, leaving 2 bases not matched to a gene. The CDR3 loop spans 12 amino acids. CDR3 in amino acids: CAWSRQGVEQYF. Here the CDR3 DNA reads TGTGCCTGGAGTAGACAGGGGGTCGAGCAGTACTTC.

The chain combines TRBV18 with TRBJ2-6; no firm D call. The V gene's germline CDR1 is KGHSH and CDR2 LQKENI. The CDR3 consists of 17 residues. V dropped 3 bases and J dropped 0 bases, with 12 bases sitting between them. The CDR3 loop is CASSPKPDLSGANVLTF. DNA for the CDR3: TGTGCCAGCTCACCCAAGCCCGATCTCTCTGGGGCCAACGTCCTGACTTTC.

The chain employs TRBV7-6 and TRBJ1-1, with D hard to call. V lost 6 bases and J 1 base, leaving 12 bases between the germline ends. The CDR3 sequence is 14 residues long. CDR1 is SGHVS, CDR2 FNYEAQ, per germline. The CDR3 DNA reads TGTGCCAGCAGGTCCCTAGCGAGGAACACTGAAGCTTTCTTT. This translates into CASRSLARNTEAFF.

V gene TRBV5-6 combines with J gene TRBJ2-5, with D possibly matching TRBD1 (6 bases). The CDR3 sequence is 11 residues long. V shed 4 bases and J shed 5 bases, with 6 bases lying between them. From germline, CDR1 is SGHDT and CDR2 YYEEEE. In nucleotides, the CDR3 is TGTGCCAGCAGCAGGGGGGAGACCCAGTACTTC. Translation gives CASSRGETQYF.

This chain links TRBV6-5 with TRBJ1-5; the match to TRBD1 covers 7 bases. The J segment lost 5 bases and the V segment lost 6 bases, leaving 7 bases of the junction unmatched. Germline values: CDR1 MNHEY, CDR2 SVGAGI. This CDR3 is built from 14 residues. The DNA for the CDR3 is TGTGCCAGCAGCTGGACAGGCAGGGATCAGCCCCAGCATTTT. This codes for CASSWTGRDQPQHF.

The chain combines TRBV5-1 with TRBJ2-3; TRBD2 agrees at 7 bases. This CDR3 has 12 residues. Germline loops: CDR1 SGHRS, CDR2 YFSETQ. V lost 2 bases and J lost 6; bases outside the gene matches: 0. The CDR3 here is CASSLLADTQYF. Written as DNA, the CDR3 is TGCGCCAGCAGCTTACTAGCGGATACGCAGTATTTT.

The chain is built from TRBV7-2 and TRBJ2-2; weak D call: TRBD2 (6 bases). With 4 bases removed from V and 4 bases from J, the gap between germline ends came to 16 bases. Per the germline V gene, CDR1 is SGHTA and CDR2 is FQGNSA. This CDR3 spans 16 amino acids. CDR3 in DNA: TGTGCCAGCAGCTCGGCGGGGACTCTGGGCACCGGGGAGCTGTTTTTT. Its protein product is CASSSAGTLGTGELFF.

The V gene is TRBV6-5, the J gene TRBJ2-2; D perhaps matches TRBD2 (6 bases). Germline V gene data show CDR1 as MNHEY and CDR2 as SVGAGI. The CDR3 has 13 amino acids. V was shortened by 1 base and J by 6 bases, with 6 bases between the two germline ends. CDR3 bases: TGTGCCAGCAGTTACTGGGGGGCCGGGGAGCTGTTTTTT. Translated, it gives CASSYWGAGELFF.

The rearrangement links TRBV5-1 to TRBJ2-5; tentative D call: TRBD1 (5 bases). The V end was cut by 0 bases, the J end by 5 bases, with 14 bases between. Germline V lookup: CDR1 SGHRS, CDR2 YFSETQ. The CDR3 runs to 15 residues. CDR3 nucleotide sequence: TGCGCCAGCAGCTTGGGCAGGGCCAACCGGGAGACCCAGTACTTC. Translated: CASSLGRANRETQYF.

The CDR3 spells CASSLAVVLSGANVLTF. CDR3 sequence (DNA): TGCGCCAGCAGCTTGGCGGTAGTACTCTCTGGGGCCAACGTCCTGACTTTC. The chain joins TRBV5-1 to TRBJ2-6; D not certain. This CDR3 spans 17 amino acids. V was pared by 0 bases and J by 0 bases, with 10 bases between. Per germline, CDR1 SGHRS and CDR2 YFSETQ.